A selection of T cell receptor beta chains follows, all from one sample in a study of T cell changes during pregnancy in multiple sclerosis. The method was immunoSEQ multiplex PCR; TCRdb's version includes in-frame clones alone and lacks a portion of them. The sample holds 35,000 to 45,000 clones; 90% to 95% are singletons and the top ten take about 8.5%. The input for sequencing was CD8+ T cells from peripheral blood mononuclear cells, taken in the third trimester of pregnancy. All receptors come from a female donor with multiple sclerosis, enrolled in a pregnancy study. The CDR3 runs from the conserved cysteine through the conserved F or W. The order of the fields is D gene, V gene, clone size, J gene, CDR3 protein, CDR3 DNA. The D gene is left open where the match is weak. Rows give clone size only sometimes, using once, few, many, or a class for an expanded clone.

d_gene: TRBD1; v_gene: TRBV13; abundance: -; j_gene: TRBJ1-1; CDR3aa: CASSSGQGGAFF; CDR3nt: TGTGCCAGCAGCAGTGGGCAGGGGGGAGCTTTCTTT
d_gene: TRBD1; v_gene: TRBV19; abundance: -; j_gene: TRBJ1-4; CDR3aa: CASSTAGGRGEKLFF; CDR3nt: TGTGCCAGTAGTACCGCAGGGGGTCGCGGTGAAAAACTGTTTTTT
d_gene: -; v_gene: TRBV19; abundance: -; j_gene: TRBJ2-6; CDR3aa: CASSLEPESGANVLTF; CDR3nt: TGTGCCAGTAGTCTGGAGCCCGAATCTGGGGCCAACGTCCTGACTTTC
d_gene: TRBD2; v_gene: TRBV7-8; abundance: -; j_gene: TRBJ2-3; CDR3aa: CASSPLTLAGGRDTQYF; CDR3nt: TGTGCCAGCAGCCCGCTGACGTTGGCGGGGGGGCGAGATACGCAGTATTTT
d_gene: TRBD1; v_gene: TRBV10-3; abundance: -; j_gene: TRBJ2-6; CDR3aa: CAISERGTGFSGANVLTF; CDR3nt: TGTGCCATCAGTGAAAGAGGGACAGGCTTCTCTGGGGCCAACGTCCTGACTTTC
d_gene: TRBD2; v_gene: TRBV9; abundance: -; j_gene: TRBJ2-2; CDR3aa: CASSVGASGGFTGELFF; CDR3nt: TGTGCCAGCAGCGTAGGTGCTAGCGGGGGTTTTACCGGGGAGCTGTTTTTT
d_gene: -; v_gene: TRBV6-4; abundance: once; j_gene: TRBJ1-1; CDR3aa: CASSDRGNTEAFF; CDR3nt: TGTGCCAGCAGTGATCGGGGGAACACTGAAGCTTTCTTT
d_gene: -; v_gene: TRBV21-1; abundance: once; j_gene: TRBJ2-7; CDR3aa: CASSNRDRAYEQYF; CDR3nt: TGTGCCAGCAGCAACCGGGACAGGGCCTACGAGCAGTACTTC
d_gene: -; v_gene: TRBV2; abundance: -; j_gene: TRBJ2-1; CDR3aa: CASSEDSRRNNEQFF; CDR3nt: TGTGCCAGCAGTGAAGACAGCCGCAGGAACAATGAGCAGTTCTTC
d_gene: TRBD1; v_gene: TRBV19; abundance: -; j_gene: TRBJ2-1; CDR3aa: CASSDRDNEQFF; CDR3nt: TGTGCCAGTAGTGACAGGGACAATGAGCAGTTCTTC
d_gene: -; v_gene: TRBV5-1; abundance: -; j_gene: TRBJ1-5; CDR3aa: CASSLFRQLSNQPQHF; CDR3nt: TGCGCCAGCAGCTTGTTCAGGCAACTTAGCAATCAGCCCCAGCATTTT
d_gene: -; v_gene: TRBV2; abundance: -; j_gene: TRBJ2-5; CDR3aa: CASSGNRDNEETQYF; CDR3nt: TGTGCCAGCAGTGGGAACCGGGACAATGAAGAGACCCAGTACTTC
d_gene: TRBD2; v_gene: TRBV13; abundance: once; j_gene: TRBJ2-2; CDR3aa: CASSSNDLTSGGNTGELFF; CDR3nt: TGTGCCAGCAGCTCCAACGACCTGACTAGCGGGGGGAACACCGGGGAGCTGTTTTTT
d_gene: -; v_gene: TRBV7-9; abundance: -; j_gene: TRBJ2-2; CDR3aa: CASRPPPGHRAGELFF; CDR3nt: TGTGCCAGCAGGCCCCCCCCGGGACACCGAGCCGGGGAGCTGTTTTTT
d_gene: -; v_gene: TRBV19; abundance: -; j_gene: TRBJ2-1; CDR3aa: CASSIRSGQYYNEQFF; CDR3nt: TGTGCCAGTAGTATACGGTCAGGTCAGTACTACAATGAGCAGTTCTTC
d_gene: TRBD2; v_gene: TRBV5-6; abundance: -; j_gene: TRBJ2-3; CDR3aa: CASSFPGLAESTDTQYF; CDR3nt: TGTGCCAGCAGCTTTCCGGGACTAGCGGAAAGCACAGATACGCAGTATTTT
d_gene: TRBD1; v_gene: TRBV19; abundance: -; j_gene: TRBJ1-1; CDR3aa: CASSIPGGTEAFF; CDR3nt: TGTGCCAGTAGTATTCCAGGGGGCACTGAAGCTTTCTTT
d_gene: -; v_gene: TRBV6-1; abundance: -; j_gene: TRBJ1-5; CDR3aa: CASAGVVGQPQHF; CDR3nt: TGTGCCAGCGCGGGGGTTGTTGGTCAGCCCCAGCATTTT
d_gene: -; v_gene: TRBV9; abundance: -; j_gene: TRBJ1-1; CDR3aa: CASSVGVGTEAFF; CDR3nt: TGTGCCAGCAGCGTCGGAGTTGGCACTGAAGCTTTCTTT
d_gene: TRBD2; v_gene: TRBV4-1; abundance: few; j_gene: TRBJ2-1; CDR3aa: CASSQTPTSGGINEQFF; CDR3nt: TGCGCCAGCAGCCAAACCCCCACTAGCGGGGGGATTAATGAGCAGTTCTTC
d_gene: -; v_gene: TRBV7-9; abundance: -; j_gene: TRBJ1-5; CDR3aa: CASSLGEQPQHF; CDR3nt: TGTGCCAGCAGCTTAGGGGAGCAGCCCCAGCATTTT
d_gene: -; v_gene: TRBV9; abundance: -; j_gene: TRBJ1-1; CDR3aa: CASSAGQNTEAFF; CDR3nt: TGTGCCAGCAGCGCCGGACAGAACACTGAAGCTTTCTTT
d_gene: -; v_gene: TRBV7-6; abundance: -; j_gene: TRBJ2-3; CDR3aa: CASSFSAGITDTQYF; CDR3nt: TGTGCCAGCAGCTTCTCGGCGGGGATCACAGATACGCAGTATTTT
d_gene: TRBD1; v_gene: TRBV29-1; abundance: -; j_gene: TRBJ2-4; CDR3aa: CSAYSTGLKNIQYF; CDR3nt: TGCAGCGCGTACTCGACAGGGCTTAAAAACATTCAGTACTTC
d_gene: TRBD2; v_gene: TRBV25-1; abundance: -; j_gene: TRBJ2-5; CDR3aa: CASSEGSELAQETQYF; CDR3nt: TGTGCCAGCAGTGAGGGGTCAGAACTAGCGCAGGAGACCCAGTACTTC
d_gene: TRBD1; v_gene: TRBV9; abundance: -; j_gene: TRBJ2-7; CDR3aa: CASSATGVFNEQYF; CDR3nt: TGTGCCAGCAGCGCGACAGGGGTATTCAACGAGCAGTACTTC
d_gene: -; v_gene: TRBV11-2; abundance: -; j_gene: TRBJ2-3; CDR3aa: CASSGSGLTTYTDTQYF; CDR3nt: TGTGCCAGCAGCGGAAGCGGGCTCACGACTTACACAGATACGCAGTATTTT
d_gene: -; v_gene: TRBV19; abundance: -; j_gene: TRBJ1-5; CDR3aa: CASIPGGGQPQHF; CDR3nt: TGTGCCAGTATCCCGGGAGGTGGACAGCCCCAGCATTTT
d_gene: -; v_gene: TRBV11-2; abundance: -; j_gene: TRBJ2-1; CDR3aa: CASSPRRGTNPYNEQFF; CDR3nt: TGTGCCAGCAGCCCCCGTCGGGGGACGAATCCCTACAATGAGCAGTTCTTC
d_gene: TRBD1; v_gene: TRBV19; abundance: -; j_gene: TRBJ2-1; CDR3aa: CASHGTGVYNEQFF; CDR3nt: TGTGCCAGTCACGGGACAGGGGTATACAATGAGCAGTTCTTC
d_gene: TRBD2; v_gene: TRBV16; abundance: -; j_gene: TRBJ2-5; CDR3aa: CASSPTTSGGLQETQYF; CDR3nt: TGTGCCAGCAGCCCCACGACTAGCGGGGGCCTCCAAGAGACCCAGTACTTC
d_gene: TRBD2; v_gene: TRBV4-1; abundance: -; j_gene: TRBJ2-1; CDR3aa: CASSRAGGEQFF; CDR3nt: TGCGCCAGCAGCCGGGCGGGGGGCGAGCAGTTCTTC
d_gene: -; v_gene: TRBV7-8; abundance: -; j_gene: TRBJ2-7; CDR3aa: CASSLDRIAYEQYF; CDR3nt: TGTGCCAGCAGCTTAGACAGGATAGCCTACGAGCAGTACTTC
d_gene: TRBD1; v_gene: TRBV29-1; abundance: -; j_gene: TRBJ2-7; CDR3aa: CSARTGGEQYF; CDR3nt: TGCAGCGCGAGGACAGGGGGCGAACAGTACTTC
d_gene: -; v_gene: TRBV9; abundance: -; j_gene: TRBJ1-4; CDR3aa: CASSNSLRGGGEKLFF; CDR3nt: TGTGCCAGCAGCAACAGTCTCAGGGGCGGTGGTGAAAAACTGTTTTTT
d_gene: TRBD1; v_gene: TRBV5-6; abundance: -; j_gene: TRBJ2-2; CDR3aa: CASSGVVTGTGELFF; CDR3nt: TGTGCCAGCAGCGGGGTGGTGACAGGGACCGGGGAGCTGTTTTTT
d_gene: -; v_gene: TRBV10-2; abundance: -; j_gene: TRBJ2-3; CDR3aa: CASQDGGMGDTQYF; CDR3nt: TGCGCCAGTCAAGATGGGGGGATGGGGGATACGCAGTATTTT
d_gene: -; v_gene: TRBV27; abundance: -; j_gene: TRBJ2-2; CDR3aa: CASSSTGLGGELFF; CDR3nt: TGTGCCAGCAGTTCGACAGGTCTGGGGGGGGAGCTGTTTTTT